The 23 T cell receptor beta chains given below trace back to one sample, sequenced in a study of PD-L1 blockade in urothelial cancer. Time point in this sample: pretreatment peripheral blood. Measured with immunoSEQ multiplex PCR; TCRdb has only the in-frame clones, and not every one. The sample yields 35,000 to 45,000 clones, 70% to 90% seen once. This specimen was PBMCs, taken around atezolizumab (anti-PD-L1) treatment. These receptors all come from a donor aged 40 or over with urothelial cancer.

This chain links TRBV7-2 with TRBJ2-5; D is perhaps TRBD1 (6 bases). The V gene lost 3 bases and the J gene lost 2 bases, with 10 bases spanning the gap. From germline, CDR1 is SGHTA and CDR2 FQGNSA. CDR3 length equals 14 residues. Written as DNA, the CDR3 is TGTGCCAGCAGCTTCTGGGGGCAGCAAGAGACCCAGTACTTC. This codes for CASSFWGQQETQYF.

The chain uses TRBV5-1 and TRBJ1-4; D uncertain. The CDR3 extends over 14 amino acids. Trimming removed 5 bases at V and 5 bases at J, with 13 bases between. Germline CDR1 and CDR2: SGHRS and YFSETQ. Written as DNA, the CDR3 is TGCGCCAGCAGATCTACCGAGCGGAATGAAAAACTGTTTTTT. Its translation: CASRSTERNEKLFF.

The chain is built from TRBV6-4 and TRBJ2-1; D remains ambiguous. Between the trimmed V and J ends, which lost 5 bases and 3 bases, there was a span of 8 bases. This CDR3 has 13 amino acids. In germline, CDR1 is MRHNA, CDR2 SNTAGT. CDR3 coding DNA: TGTGCCAGCAGTCCGACTCTCTACAATGAGCAGTTCTTC. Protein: CASSPTLYNEQFF.

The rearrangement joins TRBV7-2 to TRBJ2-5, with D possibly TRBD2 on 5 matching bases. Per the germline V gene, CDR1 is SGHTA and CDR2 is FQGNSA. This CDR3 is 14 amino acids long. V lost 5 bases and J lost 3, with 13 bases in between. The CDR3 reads CASSTRDPEETQYF. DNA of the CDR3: TGTGCCAGCAGCACCCGGGATCCAGAAGAGACCCAGTACTTC.

CDR3 sequence: CASNKPDRGTDTQYF. The CDR3, as DNA: TGTGCCAGCAACAAACCGGACAGGGGCACAGATACGCAGTATTTT. The J gene is TRBJ2-3, the V gene TRBV7-2; 8 nucleotides agree with TRBD1. V lost 7 bases to trimming and J lost 1 base; unmatched junction nucleotides: 7. CDR3 length: 15 amino acids. The germline CDR1 and CDR2 sequences are SGHTA and FQGNSA.

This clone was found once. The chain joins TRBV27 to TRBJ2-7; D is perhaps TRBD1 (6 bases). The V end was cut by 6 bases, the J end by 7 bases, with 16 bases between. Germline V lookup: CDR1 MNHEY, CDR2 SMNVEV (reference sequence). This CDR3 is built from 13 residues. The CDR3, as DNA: TGTGCCAGCAGACCCCACGGACAGAAGGAGCAGTACTTC. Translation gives CASRPHGQKEQYF.

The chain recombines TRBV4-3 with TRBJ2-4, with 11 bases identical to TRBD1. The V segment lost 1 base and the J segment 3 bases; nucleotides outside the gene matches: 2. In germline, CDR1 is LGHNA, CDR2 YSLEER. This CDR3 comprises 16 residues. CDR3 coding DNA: TGCGCCAGCAGCCAAGCCGGGACAGGGGGCAAAAACATTCAGTACTTC. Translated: CASSQAGTGGKNIQYF.

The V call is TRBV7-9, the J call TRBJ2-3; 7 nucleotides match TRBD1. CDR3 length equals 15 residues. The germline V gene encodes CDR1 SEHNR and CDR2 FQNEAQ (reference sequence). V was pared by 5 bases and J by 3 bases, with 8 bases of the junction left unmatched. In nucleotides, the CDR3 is TGTGCCAGCAGCCCCCGACAGGGATCGACAGATACGCAGTATTTT. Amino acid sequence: CASSPRQGSTDTQYF.

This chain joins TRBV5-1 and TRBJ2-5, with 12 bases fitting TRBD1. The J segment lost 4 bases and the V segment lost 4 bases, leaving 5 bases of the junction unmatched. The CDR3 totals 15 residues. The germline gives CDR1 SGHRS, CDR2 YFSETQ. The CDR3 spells CASSQGTGGRETQYF. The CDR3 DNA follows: TGCGCCAGCAGCCAAGGGACAGGGGGCCGAGAGACCCAGTACTTC.

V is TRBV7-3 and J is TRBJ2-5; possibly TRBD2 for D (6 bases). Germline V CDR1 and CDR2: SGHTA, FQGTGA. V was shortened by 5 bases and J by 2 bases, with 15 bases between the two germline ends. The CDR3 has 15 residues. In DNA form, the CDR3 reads TGTGCCAGCAGCCGTGGGTCGGCGGGGCAAGAGACCCAGTACTTC. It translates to CASSRGSAGQETQYF.

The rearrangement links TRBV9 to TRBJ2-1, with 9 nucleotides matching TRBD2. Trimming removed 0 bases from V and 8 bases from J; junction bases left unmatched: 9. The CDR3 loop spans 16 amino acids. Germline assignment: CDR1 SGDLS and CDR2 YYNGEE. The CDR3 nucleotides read TGTGCCAGCAGCGTAGGAGTAGCGGGAGTCGGCTATGAGCAGTTCTTC. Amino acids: CASSVGVAGVGYEQFF.

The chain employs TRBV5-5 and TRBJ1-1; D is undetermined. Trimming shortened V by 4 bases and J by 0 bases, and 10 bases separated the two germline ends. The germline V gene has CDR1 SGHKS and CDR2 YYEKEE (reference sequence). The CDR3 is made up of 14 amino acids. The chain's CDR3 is CASSPDTLNTEAFF. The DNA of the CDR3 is TGTGCCAGCAGCCCCGACACCTTGAACACTGAAGCTTTCTTT.

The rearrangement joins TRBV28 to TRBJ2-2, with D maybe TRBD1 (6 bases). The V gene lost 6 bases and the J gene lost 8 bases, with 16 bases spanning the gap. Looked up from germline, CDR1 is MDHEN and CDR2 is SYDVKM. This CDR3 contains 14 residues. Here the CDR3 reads CASRPDRPTGELFF. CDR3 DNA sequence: TGTGCCAGCAGACCGGACAGACCGACAGGGGAGCTGTTTTTT.

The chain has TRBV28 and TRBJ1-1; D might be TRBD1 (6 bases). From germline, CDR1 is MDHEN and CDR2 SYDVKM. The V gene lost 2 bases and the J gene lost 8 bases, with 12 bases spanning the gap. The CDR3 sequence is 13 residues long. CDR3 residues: CASSLVGHGEAFF. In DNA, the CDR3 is TGTGCCAGCAGTTTAGTGGGACACGGAGAAGCTTTCTTT.

CDR3 region: CAWTDRGRTEAFF. Here the CDR3 DNA reads TGTGCCTGGACGGACAGGGGGAGGACTGAAGCTTTCTTT. The gene calls are TRBV30 and TRBJ1-1; TRBD1 agrees at 10 bases. J gave up 5 bases and V 4 bases, and 4 bases lay outside the gene matches. This CDR3 spans 13 amino acids. The germline CDR1 and CDR2 sequences are GTSNPN and SVGIG (reference sequence).

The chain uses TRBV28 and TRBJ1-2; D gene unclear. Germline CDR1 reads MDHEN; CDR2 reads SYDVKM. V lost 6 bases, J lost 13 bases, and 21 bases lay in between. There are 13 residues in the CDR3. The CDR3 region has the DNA TGTGCCAGCAGCCTAGGAGGGCGCAGTGGTCGCACCTTC. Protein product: CASSLGGRSGRTF.

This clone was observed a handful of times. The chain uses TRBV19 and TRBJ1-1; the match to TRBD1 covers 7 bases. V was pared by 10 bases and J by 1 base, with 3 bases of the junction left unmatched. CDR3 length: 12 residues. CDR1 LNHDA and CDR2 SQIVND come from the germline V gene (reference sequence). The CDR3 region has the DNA TGTGCCACCAGGGGGGCGAACACTGAAGCTTTCTTT. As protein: CATRGANTEAFF.

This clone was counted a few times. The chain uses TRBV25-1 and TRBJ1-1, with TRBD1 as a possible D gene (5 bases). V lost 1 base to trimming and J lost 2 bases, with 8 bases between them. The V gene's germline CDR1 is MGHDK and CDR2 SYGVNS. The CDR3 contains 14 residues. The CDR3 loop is CASSESDRNTEAFF. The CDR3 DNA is TGTGCCAGCAGTGAATCTGACAGAAACACTGAAGCTTTCTTT.

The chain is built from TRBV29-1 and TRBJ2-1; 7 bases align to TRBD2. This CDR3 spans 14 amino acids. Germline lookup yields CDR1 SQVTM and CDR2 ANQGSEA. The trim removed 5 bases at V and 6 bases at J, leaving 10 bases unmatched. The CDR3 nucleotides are TGCAGCGTTTCTCGCCAAGCGGGGAGCAATGAGCAGTTCTTC. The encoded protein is CSVSRQAGSNEQFF.

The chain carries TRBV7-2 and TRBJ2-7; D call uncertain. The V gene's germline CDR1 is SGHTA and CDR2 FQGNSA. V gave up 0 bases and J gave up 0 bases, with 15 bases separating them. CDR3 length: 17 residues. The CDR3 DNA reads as TGTGCCAGCAGCTTAGCCCGTAGCACCCTGAGCTCCTACGAGCAGTACTTC. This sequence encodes CASSLARSTLSSYEQYF.

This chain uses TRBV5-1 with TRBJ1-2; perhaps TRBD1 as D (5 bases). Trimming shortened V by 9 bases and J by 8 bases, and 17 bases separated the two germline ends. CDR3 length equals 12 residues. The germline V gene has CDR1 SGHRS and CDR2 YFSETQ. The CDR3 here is CATRPGESGYTF. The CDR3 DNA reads TGCGCCACCCGTCCGGGGGAAAGCGGCTACACCTTC.

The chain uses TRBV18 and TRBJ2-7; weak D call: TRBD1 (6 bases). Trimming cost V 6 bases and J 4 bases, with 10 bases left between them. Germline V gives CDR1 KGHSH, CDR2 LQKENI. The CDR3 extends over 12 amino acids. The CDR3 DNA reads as TGTGCCAGCTCCCGGACAGTATACGAGCAGTACTTC. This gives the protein CASSRTVYEQYF.

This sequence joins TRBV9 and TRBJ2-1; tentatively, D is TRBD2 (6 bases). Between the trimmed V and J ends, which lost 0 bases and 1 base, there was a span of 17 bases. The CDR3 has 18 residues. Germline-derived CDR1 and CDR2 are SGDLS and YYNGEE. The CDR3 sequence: CASSVGVAAVLSYNEQFF. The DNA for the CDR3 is TGTGCCAGCAGCGTAGGGGTAGCGGCAGTCCTGTCCTACAATGAGCAGTTCTTC. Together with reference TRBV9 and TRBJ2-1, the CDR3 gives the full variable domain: DSGVTQTPKHLITATGQRVTLRCSPRSGDLSVYWYQQSLDQGLQFLIQYYNGEERAKGNILERFSAQQFPDLHSELNLSSLELGDSALYFCASSVGVAAVLSYNEQFFGPGTRLTVL.